These 19 T cell receptor beta chains share one sample of origin, sequenced in a study of neurological immune-mediated disorders. From the 5' RACE reads, TCRdb called clonotypes with MiXCR, one entry per CDR3 protein. This table holds about 19,000 distinct CDR3 sequences, roughly 7.5% found once. Sequenced material: CD8+ T cells from blood. These receptors were collected from a woman in her 30s with HTLV-1-associated myelopathy (HAM/TSP).

In its sample, this clonotype was seen many times. The rearrangement joins TRBV7-9 to TRBJ2-3, with 8 bases fitting TRBD2. Germline V gives CDR1 SEHNR, CDR2 FQNEAQ (reference sequence). V gave up 8 bases and J gave up 1 base; unmatched junction bases: 5. This CDR3 has 14 amino acids. CDR3 in DNA: TGTGCCAGCGAAAAGCGGGGGCGCACAGATACGCAGTATTTT. Protein: CASEKRGRTDTQYF.

This clonotype was recorded at least ten times. This chain links TRBV5-6 with TRBJ2-2; D unclear. This CDR3 spans 12 amino acids. V was shortened by 5 bases and J by 3 bases, with 5 bases between the two germline ends. Per the germline V gene, CDR1 is SGHDT and CDR2 is YYEEEE. The chain's CDR3 is CASSTYTGELFF. The CDR3 bases are TGTGCCAGCAGTACCTACACCGGGGAGCTGTTTTTT.

This clonotype was seen at least ten times. This chain connects TRBV20-1 to TRBJ1-6; 9 nucleotides match TRBD1. V gave up 1 base and J gave up 6 bases; unmatched junction bases: 7. Germline V CDR1 and CDR2: DFQATT, SNEGSKA (reference sequence). The CDR3 is 16 amino acids. The CDR3 DNA is TGCAGTGCTAGAGCTCCGACAGGGGGTCTTAATTCACCCCTCCACTTT. Residues: CSARAPTGGLNSPLHF.

As for this clonotype: The junction and the germline gene differ at one end; a read error may be behind it. CDR3 sequence: CANSETGSNQTQHF. The CDR3 DNA reads TGTGCCAACAGTGAGACAGGGAGCAATCAGACCCAGCATTTT. This chain connects TRBV24-1 to TRBJ1-5; 7 nucleotides line up with TRBD1. Germline V gene lookup returns CDR1 KGHDR and CDR2 SFDVKD. CDR3 size: 14 residues.

Ten or more counts support this clonotype. The chain combines TRBV19 with TRBJ1-1, with TRBD1 matching over 7 bases. The V segment lost 7 bases and the J segment 3 bases; nucleotides outside the gene matches: 5. The CDR3 runs 13 residues. Germline assignment: CDR1 LNHDA and CDR2 SQIVND (reference sequence). In nucleotides, the CDR3 is TGTGCCAGTACCCTGACAGGGCACACTGAAGCTTTCTTT. It translates to CASTLTGHTEAFF.

This clonotype has at least ten counts. The genes are TRBV20-1 and TRBJ1-1; possible D gene TRBD1, 6 bases. The CDR3 is made up of 17 amino acids. CDR1 is DFQATT, CDR2 SNEGSKA, per germline (reference sequence). The germline V and J ends were trimmed by 2 bases and 3 bases, with 22 bases remaining between them. The CDR3 DNA sequence: TGCAGTGCTAGAAACGATTACTTGATAAGGGGGGACACTGAAGCTTTCTTT. It specifies CSARNDYLIRGDTEAFF.

This clonotype was observed at least ten times. CDR3 in DNA: TGTGCCAGCAGTGAGGACCCGGGGGCCGCCGGGGAGCTGTTTTTT. Amino acids: CASSEDPGAAGELFF. The genes are TRBV6-1 and TRBJ2-2; TRBD1 or TRBD2 may be the D gene (6 bases each). The germline gives CDR1 MNHNS, CDR2 SASEGT. The V gene lost 3 bases and the J gene lost 6 bases, with 14 bases spanning the gap. CDR3 length: 15 residues.

As for this clonotype: Lacking the conserved final phenylalanine or tryptophan, this CDR3 likely reflects a read error. The chain combines TRBV6-5 with TRBJ2-7; D might be TRBD2 (5 bases). V shed 8 bases and J shed 5 bases, with 10 bases lying between them. CDR3 length equals 11 residues. CDR1 MNHEY and CDR2 SVGAGI come from the germline V gene. Here the CDR3 reads CASSGSNEQYS. CDR3 sequence (DNA): TGTGCCAGCTCGGGGTCCAACGAGCAGTACTCC.

This clonotype was counted many times. The chain links TRBV7-9 to TRBJ2-1, with TRBD2 matching 9 bases. CDR1 and CDR2 (germline): SEHNR, FQNEAQ (reference sequence). This CDR3 is built from 16 residues. The junction had 16 bases not matched to a gene; V was cut back by 10 bases and J by 6 bases. For the CDR3, the DNA is TGTGCCACCCCCCCCAAGGAGCGGGGGGCCCCCAATGAGCAGTTCTTC. Amino acid sequence: CATPPKERGAPNEQFF.

V and J are TRBV7-8 and TRBJ2-1, with D perhaps matching TRBD1 or TRBD2 (5 bases each). CDR1 and CDR2 from the germline V gene are SGHVS and FQNEAQ. V lost 5 bases and J lost 9, with 8 bases in between. There are 11 residues in the CDR3. The CDR3 spells CASSPGTEQFF. In DNA, the CDR3 is TGTGCCAGCAGCCCCGGGACTGAGCAGTTCTTC.

This clonotype was detected many times. DNA of the CDR3: TGTGCCAGCAGCCCCCCCGGGACAGAAGTATTCTCCTACGAGCAGTACTTC. Its protein product is CASSPPGTEVFSYEQYF. The chain employs TRBV12-3 or TRBV12-4 and TRBJ2-7; 7 positions agree with TRBD1. The CDR3 has 17 amino acids. The V and J ends lost 6 bases and 0 bases, in that order; junction bases with no gene match: 14.

This clonotype appeared many times. The chain carries TRBV14 and TRBJ1-2, with 7 bases that match TRBD1. The J segment lost 4 bases and the V segment lost 4 bases, leaving 6 bases of the junction unmatched. The germline gives CDR1 SGHDN, CDR2 FVKESK. The CDR3 covers 14 residues. The CDR3 DNA reads TGTGCCAGCAGCCGGACAGGAAGAATCTATGGCTACACCTTC. Its protein is CASSRTGRIYGYTF.

V usage is TRBV6-6 and J usage is TRBJ1-1; possible D gene TRBD1, 6 bases. The V end was cut by 6 bases, the J end by 2 bases, with 13 bases between. The CDR3 is 14 amino acids. CDR1 and CDR2 (germline): MNHNY, SVGAGI (reference sequence). CDR3 loop: CASRRQAVNTEAFF. CDR3 coding DNA: TGTGCCAGCAGACGACAGGCAGTCAACACTGAAGCTTTCTTT.

This clonotype was observed a handful of times. The chain is built from TRBV4-1 and TRBJ2-7; 7 bases agree with TRBD1. V gave up 3 bases and J gave up 0 bases; unmatched junction bases: 14. The germline gives CDR1 MGHRA, CDR2 YSYEKL. This CDR3 spans 18 amino acids. The CDR3 DNA reads TGCGCCAGCAGCCATAGTGCGATCCAGGGGGAGCTCTCCTACGAGCAGTACTTC. It codes for CASSHSAIQGELSYEQYF.

Judged by abundance, this clonotype is medium-sized (0.01 to 0.1%). The chain links TRBV25-1 to TRBJ1-2; 10 bases match TRBD1. Germline V gene lookup returns CDR1 MGHDK and CDR2 SYGVNS. V lost 6 bases, J lost 2 bases, and 3 bases stayed unmatched. The CDR3 is made up of 14 amino acids. Here the CDR3 DNA reads TGTGCCAGCAGCTCGGGACAGGGGAACTATGGCTACACCTTC. Translation: CASSSGQGNYGYTF.

This clonotype was recorded at least ten times. The chain links TRBV11-3 to TRBJ2-1; 12 nucleotides match TRBD2. Germline CDR1 and CDR2: SGHNT and YENEEA. The CDR3 spans 15 residues. J was trimmed by 6 bases and V by 5 bases; bases with no gene match: 5. The CDR3 nucleotides are TGTGCCAGCAGCCTGCGGACTAGCGGGGTCAATGAGCAGTTCTTC. Residues: CASSLRTSGVNEQFF.

As concerns this clonotype: This may come from a read error, since a much larger clone is one base off. The chain combines TRBV7-9 with TRBJ2-3, with D possibly being TRBD1 (6 bases). Germline assignment: CDR1 SEHNR and CDR2 FQNEAQ (reference sequence). Between the trimmed V and J ends, which lost 4 bases and 0 bases, there was a span of 8 bases. The length of the CDR3 is 14 residues. The CDR3 bases are TGTGCCAGCAGCTGGGGACATAGCACAGATACGCAGTATTTT. Translated: CASSWGHSTDTQYF.

This clonotype was counted many times. The chain has TRBV7-9 and TRBJ2-7; the match to TRBD2 covers 12 bases. Germline values: CDR1 SEHNR, CDR2 FQNEAQ (reference sequence). The CDR3 runs 14 residues. V gave up 1 base and J gave up 5 bases; unmatched junction bases: 0. The chain's CDR3 is CASSLGTSGDEQYF. The CDR3 coding sequence is TGTGCCAGCAGCTTAGGGACTAGCGGGGACGAGCAGTACTTC.

At least ten counts were recorded for this clonotype. The chain employs TRBV7-8 and TRBJ2-7; 8 nucleotides match TRBD1. There are 14 residues in the CDR3. J gave up 5 bases and V 4 bases, and 7 bases lay outside the gene matches. Germline-derived CDR1 and CDR2 are SGHVS and FQNEAQ. The CDR3 DNA sequence: TGTGCCAGCAGCTCTGCGGGACAGGACCACGAGCAGTACTTC. It translates to CASSSAGQDHEQYF.